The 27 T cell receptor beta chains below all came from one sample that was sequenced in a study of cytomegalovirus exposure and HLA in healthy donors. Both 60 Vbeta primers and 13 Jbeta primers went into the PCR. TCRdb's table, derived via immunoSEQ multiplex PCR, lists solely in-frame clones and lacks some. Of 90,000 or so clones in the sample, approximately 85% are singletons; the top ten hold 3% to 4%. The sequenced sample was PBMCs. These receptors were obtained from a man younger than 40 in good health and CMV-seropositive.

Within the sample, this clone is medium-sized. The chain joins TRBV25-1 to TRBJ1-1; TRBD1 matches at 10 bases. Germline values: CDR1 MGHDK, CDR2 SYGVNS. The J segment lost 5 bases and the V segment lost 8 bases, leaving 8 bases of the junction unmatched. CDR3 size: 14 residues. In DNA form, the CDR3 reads TGTGCCAGCCAGGAGACAGGGGGCGGAACTGAAGCTTTCTTT. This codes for CASQETGGGTEAFF.

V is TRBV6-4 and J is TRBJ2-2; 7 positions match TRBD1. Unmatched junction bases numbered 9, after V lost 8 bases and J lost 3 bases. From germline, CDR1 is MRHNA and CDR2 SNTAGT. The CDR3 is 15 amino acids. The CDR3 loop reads CASQPDRADTGELFF. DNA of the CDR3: TGTGCCAGCCAACCCGACAGGGCCGACACCGGGGAGCTGTTTTTT.

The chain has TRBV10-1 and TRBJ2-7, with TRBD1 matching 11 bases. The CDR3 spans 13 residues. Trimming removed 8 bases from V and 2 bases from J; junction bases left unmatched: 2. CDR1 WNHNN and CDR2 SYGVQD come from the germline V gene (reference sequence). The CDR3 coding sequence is TGCGCCAGCGCGGGACAGGGGGCCTACGAGCAGTACTTC. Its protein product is CASAGQGAYEQYF.

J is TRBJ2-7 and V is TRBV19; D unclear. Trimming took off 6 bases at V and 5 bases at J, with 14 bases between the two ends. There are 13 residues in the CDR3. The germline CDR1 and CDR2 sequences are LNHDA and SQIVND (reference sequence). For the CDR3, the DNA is TGTGCCAGTAGCAAGGAGCCAAAACACGAGCAGTACTTC. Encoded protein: CASSKEPKHEQYF.

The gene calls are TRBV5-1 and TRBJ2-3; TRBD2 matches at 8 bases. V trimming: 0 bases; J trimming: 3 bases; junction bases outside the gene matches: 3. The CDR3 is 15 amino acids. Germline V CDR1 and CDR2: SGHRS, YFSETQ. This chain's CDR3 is CASSLVASGTDTQYF. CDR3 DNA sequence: TGCGCCAGCAGCTTGGTGGCTAGCGGGACAGATACGCAGTATTTT. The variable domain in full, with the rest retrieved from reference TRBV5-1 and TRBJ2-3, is KAGVTQTPRYLIKTRGQQVTLSCSPISGHRSVSWYQQTPGQGLQFLFEYFSETQRNKGNFPGRFSGRQFSNSRSEMNVSTLELGDSALYLCASSLVASGTDTQYFGPGTRLTVL.

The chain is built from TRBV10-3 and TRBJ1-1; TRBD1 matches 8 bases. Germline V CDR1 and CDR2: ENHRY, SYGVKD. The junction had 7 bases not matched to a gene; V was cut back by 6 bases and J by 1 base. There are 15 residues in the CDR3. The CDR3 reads CAISLQGAGNTEAFF. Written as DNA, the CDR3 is TGTGCCATCAGCCTTCAGGGGGCCGGGAACACTGAAGCTTTCTTT.

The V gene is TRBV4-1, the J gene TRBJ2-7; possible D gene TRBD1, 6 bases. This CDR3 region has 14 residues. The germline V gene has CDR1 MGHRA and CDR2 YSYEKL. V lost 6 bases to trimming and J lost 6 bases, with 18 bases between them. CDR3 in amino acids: CASSQGHPLGEQYF. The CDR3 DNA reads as TGCGCCAGCAGTCAGGGACACCCGCTCGGCGAGCAGTACTTC.

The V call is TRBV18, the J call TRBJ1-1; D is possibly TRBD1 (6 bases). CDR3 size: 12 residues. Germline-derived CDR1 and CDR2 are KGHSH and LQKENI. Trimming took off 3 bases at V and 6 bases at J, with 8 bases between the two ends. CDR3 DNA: TGTGCCAGCTCACCCGGACAGCCTGAAGCTTTCTTT. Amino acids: CASSPGQPEAFF.

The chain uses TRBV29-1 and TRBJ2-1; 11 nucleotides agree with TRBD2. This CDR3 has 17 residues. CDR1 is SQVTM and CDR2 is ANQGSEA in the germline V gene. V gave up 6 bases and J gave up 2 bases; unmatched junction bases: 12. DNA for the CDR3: TGCAGCGTCGGGACTAGCGGAGGGATCGTGGCCTACAATGAGCAGTTCTTC. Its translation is CSVGTSGGIVAYNEQFF.

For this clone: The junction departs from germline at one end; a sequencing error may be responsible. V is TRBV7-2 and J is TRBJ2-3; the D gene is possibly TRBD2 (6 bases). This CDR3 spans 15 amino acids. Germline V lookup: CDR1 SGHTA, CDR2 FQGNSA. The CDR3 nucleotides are TGTGCCGGCAGCTTTTCTTCTAGCGGCACAGATACGCAGTATTTT. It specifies CAGSFSSSGTDTQYF.

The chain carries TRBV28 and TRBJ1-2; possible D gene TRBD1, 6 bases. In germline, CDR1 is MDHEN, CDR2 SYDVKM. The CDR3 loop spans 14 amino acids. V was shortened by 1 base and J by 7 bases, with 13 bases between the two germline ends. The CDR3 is CASSLSTGRGGYTF. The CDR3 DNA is TGTGCCAGCAGTTTATCTACAGGGCGTGGTGGCTACACCTTC.

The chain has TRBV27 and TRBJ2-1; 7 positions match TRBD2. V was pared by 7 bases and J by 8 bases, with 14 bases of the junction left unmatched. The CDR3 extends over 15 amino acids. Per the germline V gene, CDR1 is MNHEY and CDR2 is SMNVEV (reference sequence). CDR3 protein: CASNPLAVSSDEQFF. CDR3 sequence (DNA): TGTGCCAGCAACCCGCTAGCGGTCTCGAGCGATGAGCAGTTCTTC.

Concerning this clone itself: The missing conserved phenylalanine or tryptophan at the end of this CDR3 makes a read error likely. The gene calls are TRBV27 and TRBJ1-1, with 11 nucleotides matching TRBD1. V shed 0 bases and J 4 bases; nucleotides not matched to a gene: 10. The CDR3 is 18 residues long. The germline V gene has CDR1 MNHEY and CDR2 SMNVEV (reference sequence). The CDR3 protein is CASSLSGGTGGEGTEAFS. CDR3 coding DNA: TGTGCCAGCAGTTTATCGGGCGGGACAGGGGGAGAAGGCACTGAAGCTTTCTCT.

As DNA, the CDR3 is TGTGCCAGCAGCCCCCACGGGATGGTTGACGAGCAGTACTTC. Amino acid sequence: CASSPHGMVDEQYF. The V gene is TRBV7-9, the J gene TRBJ2-7, with TRBD2 as a possible D gene (5 bases). This CDR3 comprises 14 residues. Trimming removed 5 bases from V and 5 bases from J, with 16 bases in between. The germline CDR1 and CDR2 sequences are SEHNR and FQNEAQ (reference sequence). Using reference TRBV7-9 and TRBJ2-7 for the parts outside the CDR3, the full variable domain is DTGVSQNPRHKITKRGQNVTFRCDPISEHNRLYWYRQTLGQGPEFLTYFQNEAQLEKSRLLSDRFSAERPKGSFSTLEIQRTEQGDSAMYLCASSPHGMVDEQYFGPGTRLTVT.

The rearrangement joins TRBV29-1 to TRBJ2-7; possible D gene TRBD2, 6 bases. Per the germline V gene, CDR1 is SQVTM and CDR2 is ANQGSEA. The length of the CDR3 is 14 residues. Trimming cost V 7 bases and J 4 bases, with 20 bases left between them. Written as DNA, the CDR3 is TGCAGCGCTACTGAGGGAGGCATATCTTACGAGCAGTACTTC. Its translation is CSATEGGISYEQYF.

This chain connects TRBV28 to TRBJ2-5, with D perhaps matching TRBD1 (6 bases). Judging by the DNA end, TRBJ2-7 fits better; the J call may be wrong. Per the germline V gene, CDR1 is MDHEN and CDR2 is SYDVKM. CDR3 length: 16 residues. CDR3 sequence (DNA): TGTGCCAGCAGCTCTCCCAACAGGGACGTTTCCTACGAGCAGTACTTC. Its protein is CASSSPNRDVSYEQYF.

The DNA for the CDR3 is TGTGCCTGGAGCAGAGGCGGGTACTACAATGAGCAGTTCTTC. Its protein is CAWSRGGYYNEQFF. V gene TRBV30 combines with J gene TRBJ2-1; the D gene is possibly TRBD2 (5 bases). The CDR3 covers 14 residues. Between the trimmed V and J ends, which lost 3 bases and 3 bases, there was a span of 12 bases. Germline assignment: CDR1 GTSNPN and CDR2 SVGIG (reference sequence).

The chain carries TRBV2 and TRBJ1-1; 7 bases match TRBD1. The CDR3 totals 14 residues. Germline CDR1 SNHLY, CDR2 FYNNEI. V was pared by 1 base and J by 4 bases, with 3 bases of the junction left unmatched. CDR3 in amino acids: CASSEGRGSTEAFF. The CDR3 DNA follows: TGTGCCAGCAGTGAAGGCAGGGGGAGCACTGAAGCTTTCTTT.

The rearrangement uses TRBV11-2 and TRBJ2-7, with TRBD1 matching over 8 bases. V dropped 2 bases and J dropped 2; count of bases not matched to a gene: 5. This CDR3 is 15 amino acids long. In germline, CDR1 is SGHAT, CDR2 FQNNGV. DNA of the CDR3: TGTGCCAGCAGCTTAACGACAGGGGACCCCTACGAGCAGTACTTC. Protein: CASSLTTGDPYEQYF.

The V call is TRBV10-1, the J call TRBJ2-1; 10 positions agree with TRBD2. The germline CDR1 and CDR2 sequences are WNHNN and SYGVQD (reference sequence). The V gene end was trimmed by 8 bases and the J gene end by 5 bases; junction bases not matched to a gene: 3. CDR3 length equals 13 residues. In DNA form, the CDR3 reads TGCGCCAGCGGGACTAGCGCTAACAATGAGCAGTTCTTC. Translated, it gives CASGTSANNEQFF.

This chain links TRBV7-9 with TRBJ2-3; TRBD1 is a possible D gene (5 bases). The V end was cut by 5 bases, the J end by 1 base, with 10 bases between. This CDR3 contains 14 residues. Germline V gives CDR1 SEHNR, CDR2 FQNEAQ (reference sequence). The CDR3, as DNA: TGTGCCAGCAGCGGCTCAGGGCGCACAGATACGCAGTATTTT. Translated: CASSGSGRTDTQYF.

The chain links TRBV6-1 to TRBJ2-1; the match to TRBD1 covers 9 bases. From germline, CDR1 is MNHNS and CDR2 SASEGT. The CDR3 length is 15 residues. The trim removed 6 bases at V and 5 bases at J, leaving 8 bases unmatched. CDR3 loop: CASSSGQGMNNEQFF. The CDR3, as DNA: TGTGCCAGCAGCTCGGGACAGGGAATGAACAATGAGCAGTTCTTC.

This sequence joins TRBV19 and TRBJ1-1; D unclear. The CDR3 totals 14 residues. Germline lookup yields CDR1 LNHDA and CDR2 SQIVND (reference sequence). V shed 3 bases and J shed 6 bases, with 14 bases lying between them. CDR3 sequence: CASSIAGIPPEAFF. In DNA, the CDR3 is TGTGCCAGTAGTATTGCGGGGATCCCCCCTGAAGCTTTCTTT. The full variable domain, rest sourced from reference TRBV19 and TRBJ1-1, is DGGITQSPKYLFRKEGQNVTLSCEQNLNHDAMYWYRQDPGQGLRLIYYSQIVNDFQKGDIAEGYSVSREKKESFPLTVTSAQKNPTAFYLCASSIAGIPPEAFFGQGTRLTVV.

The CDR3: CASSLVGQGIQETQYF. The CDR3 bases are TGTGCCAGCAGCTTAGTGGGACAGGGTATCCAAGAGACCCAGTACTTC. V is TRBV7-2 and J is TRBJ2-5; 9 positions agree with TRBD1. Germline V gene data show CDR1 as SGHTA and CDR2 as FQGNSA. The CDR3 contains 16 residues. Trimming removed 1 base from V and 1 base from J; junction bases left unmatched: 4. Filled out from reference TRBV7-2 and TRBJ2-5, the complete variable domain reads GAGVSQSPSNKVTEKGKDVELRCDPISGHTALYWYRQSLGQGLEFLIYFQGNSAPDKSGLPSDRFSAERTGGSVSTLTIQRTQQEDSAVYLCASSLVGQGIQETQYFGPGTRLLVL.

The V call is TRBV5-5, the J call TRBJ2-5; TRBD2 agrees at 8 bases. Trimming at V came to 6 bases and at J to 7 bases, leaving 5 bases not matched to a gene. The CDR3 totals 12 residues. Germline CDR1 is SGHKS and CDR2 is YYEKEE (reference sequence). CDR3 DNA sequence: TGTGCCAGCACCACGGGGGGGATGACCCAGTACTTC. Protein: CASTTGGMTQYF.

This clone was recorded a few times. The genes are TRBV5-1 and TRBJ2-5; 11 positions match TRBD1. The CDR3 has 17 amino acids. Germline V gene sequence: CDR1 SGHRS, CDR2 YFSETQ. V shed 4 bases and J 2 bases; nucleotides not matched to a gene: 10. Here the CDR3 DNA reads TGCGCCAGCAGCCCGGGACAGGGGGGCCCGGTGCAAGAGACCCAGTACTTC. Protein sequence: CASSPGQGGPVQETQYF.

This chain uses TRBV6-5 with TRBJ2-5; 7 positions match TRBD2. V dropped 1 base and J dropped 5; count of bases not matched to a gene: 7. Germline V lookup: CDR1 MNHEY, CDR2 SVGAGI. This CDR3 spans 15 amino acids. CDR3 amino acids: CASSYFLAGDETQYF. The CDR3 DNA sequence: TGTGCCAGCAGTTACTTCCTGGCGGGAGATGAGACCCAGTACTTC.